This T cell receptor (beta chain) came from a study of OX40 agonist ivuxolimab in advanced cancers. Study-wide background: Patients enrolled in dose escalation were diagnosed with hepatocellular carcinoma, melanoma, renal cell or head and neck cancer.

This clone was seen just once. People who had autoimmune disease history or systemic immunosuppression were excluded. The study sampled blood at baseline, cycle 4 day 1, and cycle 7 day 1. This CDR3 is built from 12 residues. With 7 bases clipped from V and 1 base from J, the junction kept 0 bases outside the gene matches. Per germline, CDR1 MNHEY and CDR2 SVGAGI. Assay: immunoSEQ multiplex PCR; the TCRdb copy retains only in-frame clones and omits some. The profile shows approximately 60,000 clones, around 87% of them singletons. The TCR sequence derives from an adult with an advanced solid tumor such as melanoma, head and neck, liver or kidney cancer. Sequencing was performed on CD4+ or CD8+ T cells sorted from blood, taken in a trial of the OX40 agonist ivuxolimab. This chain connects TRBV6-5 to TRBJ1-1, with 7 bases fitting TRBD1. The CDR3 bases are TGTGCCAGCAACAGGGGGAACACTGAAGCTTTCTTT. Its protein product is CASNRGNTEAFF.